Below are 21 T cell receptor beta chains sequenced from a single sample in a study of cytomegalovirus exposure and HLA in healthy donors (dated by TCRdb to the late 2010s). Library preparation used the immunoSEQ multiplex PCR assay. For the multiplex PCR, a mixture combining 60 forward primers for TCR Vbeta segments and 13 reverse primers for TCR Jbeta segments was used. TCRdb mirrors the immuneACCESS table, restricted to in-frame sequences. Some clones are absent from its copies; in checked studies, under half trace to an unresolved V gene, and the reason for the others is unknown. The record for this sample contains around 50,000 clones. In total, the top ten clones hold 8% to 13% of the sample. Sample: PBMCs. These receptor sequences come from a woman in her forties or fifties in good health and CMV-seropositive.

Notes on this clone: Within the sample, other DNA sequences also encode this same CDR3. This chain uses TRBV5-4 with TRBJ2-5, with 10 nucleotides matching TRBD1. The CDR3 has 15 residues. The germline gives CDR1 SGHNT, CDR2 YYREEE (reference sequence). Trimming took 4 bases from V and 5 from J; bases not matched to a gene: 8. CDR3 region: CASSLRQGAGETQYF. The CDR3 nucleotides are TGTGCCAGCAGCCTACGACAGGGGGCAGGGGAGACCCAGTACTTC.

The J gene is TRBJ1-2, the V gene TRBV30; D is ambiguous. CDR1 is GTSNPN, CDR2 SVGIG, per germline (reference sequence). This CDR3 is 14 amino acids long. Trimming removed 2 bases from V and 7 bases from J, with 17 bases in between. CDR3 loop: CAWSPTERPGGYTF. The CDR3 DNA follows: TGTGCCTGGAGTCCAACGGAAAGGCCGGGTGGCTACACCTTC.

This sequence joins TRBV4-1 and TRBJ1-1; no clear D. Per germline, CDR1 MGHRA and CDR2 YSYEKL. The length of the CDR3 is 15 residues. The V gene lost 4 bases and the J gene lost 1 base, with 13 bases spanning the gap. CDR3 coding DNA: TGCGCCAGCAGCCCTAGTCCGGGGTCGAACACTGAAGCTTTCTTT. This encodes CASSPSPGSNTEAFF.

The CDR3: CAWLEGANTGELFF. CDR3 DNA sequence: TGTGCCTGGCTTGAGGGAGCGAACACCGGGGAGCTGTTTTTT. This chain joins TRBV30 and TRBJ2-2; D perhaps matches TRBD2 (5 bases). V lost 5 bases to trimming and J lost 0 bases, with 10 bases between them. The CDR3 is made up of 14 amino acids. CDR1 and CDR2 from the germline V gene are GTSNPN and SVGIG (reference sequence).

The chain links TRBV4-3 to TRBJ2-7; perhaps TRBD2 as D (6 bases). Germline CDR1 is LGHNA and CDR2 is YSLEER. This CDR3 is built from 15 residues. Trimming took 4 bases from V and 3 from J, leaving 16 bases between them. CDR3 nucleotides: TGCGCCAGCAGCCGTTTCGATTCGGGGGACTACGAGCAGTACTTC. This gives the protein CASSRFDSGDYEQYF.

The chain joins TRBV11-3 to TRBJ2-1, with 10 bases that match TRBD2. Looked up from germline, CDR1 is SGHNT and CDR2 is YENEEA. V shed 4 bases, J shed 9 bases, and the junction held 6 bases outside the gene matches. CDR3 length: 14 residues. CDR3 in amino acids: CASSSGTSASEQFF. The DNA of the CDR3 is TGTGCCAGCAGCTCCGGGACTAGCGCTTCTGAGCAGTTCTTC.

V usage is TRBV7-8 and J usage is TRBJ1-2, with TRBD1 identical over 7 bases. The trim removed 1 base at V and 8 bases at J, leaving 7 bases unmatched. This CDR3 has 14 residues. Germline loops: CDR1 SGHVS, CDR2 FQNEAQ. CDR3 residues: CASSLGTGRIGYTF. CDR3 bases: TGTGCCAGCAGCTTAGGGACAGGACGGATCGGCTACACCTTC. The complete variable domain, with remaining parts taken from reference TRBV7-8 and TRBJ1-2, reads GAGVSQSPRYKVAKRGQDVALRCDPISGHVSLFWYQQALGQGPEFLTYFQNEAQLDKSGLPSDRFFAERPEGSVSTLKIQRTQQEDSAVYLCASSLGTGRIGYTFGSGTRLTVV.

The genes are TRBV7-9 and TRBJ2-1; TRBD2 agrees at 11 bases. Germline V gene sequence: CDR1 SEHNR, CDR2 FQNEAQ (reference sequence). V lost 6 bases and J lost 4; bases outside the gene matches: 8. There are 16 residues in the CDR3. The CDR3 region is CASSPPGTSGYNEQFF. CDR3 bases: TGTGCCAGCAGTCCTCCCGGGACTAGCGGATACAATGAGCAGTTCTTC. Full variable domain (remainder filled in from reference TRBV7-9 and TRBJ2-1): DTGVSQNPRHKITKRGQNVTFRCDPISEHNRLYWYRQTLGQGPEFLTYFQNEAQLEKSRLLSDRFSAERPKGSFSTLEIQRTEQGDSAMYLCASSPPGTSGYNEQFFGPGTRLTVL.

The CDR3 protein is CASSPDRGWNTQYF. The CDR3 bases are TGTGCCAGTAGTCCCGACAGGGGTTGGAATACGCAGTATTTT. The rearrangement uses TRBV19 and TRBJ2-3; 8 positions match TRBD1. Germline CDR1 reads LNHDA; CDR2 reads SQIVND (reference sequence). With V trimmed by 5 bases and J by 7 bases, 8 bases remained unmatched. The CDR3 length is 14 residues.

Details on this clone: Other DNA sequences of this sample code for an identical CDR3. J is TRBJ1-6 and V is TRBV6-1; D ambiguous. Germline V CDR1 and CDR2: MNHNS, SASEGT. Trimming stripped 7 bases from V and 5 bases from J, with 12 bases between. This CDR3 is 14 amino acids long. The CDR3 is CASISGWDNSPLHF. DNA of the CDR3: TGTGCCAGCATCTCGGGGTGGGATAATTCACCCCTCCACTTT.

V is TRBV23-1 and J is TRBJ2-6, with D tentatively TRBD2 (5 bases). TRBV23-1 is an open reading frame whose function is uncertain. Trimming took 10 bases from V and 4 from J, leaving 17 bases between them. This CDR3 is 15 amino acids long. The CDR3 sequence is CATHGRQAGANVLTF. CDR3 coding DNA: TGCGCCACCCATGGGAGACAAGCAGGGGCCAACGTCCTGACTTTC.

The chain carries TRBV28 and TRBJ2-2, with 7 bases lining up with TRBD2. CDR1 is MDHEN and CDR2 is SYDVKM in the germline V gene. V shed 5 bases, J shed 5 bases, and the junction held 8 bases outside the gene matches. The CDR3 has 15 amino acids. For the CDR3, the DNA is TGTGCCAGCAGTCAAGGACTAGGGGCAACCGGGGAGCTGTTTTTT. The encoded protein is CASSQGLGATGELFF.

J is TRBJ1-2 and V is TRBV18, with TRBD1 as a possible D gene (5 bases). Germline CDR1 is KGHSH and CDR2 is LQKENI. The V and J ends lost 3 bases and 4 bases respectively, with 9 bases between them. The CDR3 contains 13 residues. This chain's CDR3 is CASSPQGGYGYTF. CDR3 nucleotides: TGTGCCAGCTCACCGCAGGGCGGCTATGGCTACACCTTC. Combining the CDR3 with reference TRBV18 and TRBJ1-2 gives the whole variable domain NAGVMQNPRHLVRRRGQEARLRCSPMKGHSHVYWYRQLPEEGLKFMVYLQKENIIDESGMPKERFSAEFPKEGPSILRIQQVVRGDSAAYFCASSPQGGYGYTFGSGTRLTVV.

The J gene is TRBJ1-5, the V gene TRBV5-6; 7 nucleotides agree with TRBD1. The CDR3 is 18 residues long. From germline, CDR1 is SGHDT and CDR2 YYEEEE. Trimming took 2 bases from V and 1 from J; bases not matched to a gene: 12. The CDR3 DNA sequence: TGTGCCAGCAGCTTAGGGGGCCCCCAGGGACCCAGCAATCAGCCCCAGCATTTT. As protein: CASSLGGPQGPSNQPQHF.

J is TRBJ2-3 and V is TRBV28, with D possibly being TRBD2 (7 bases). The V gene's germline CDR1 is MDHEN and CDR2 SYDVKM. CDR3 size: 13 residues. Trimming removed 5 bases from V and 15 bases from J, with 21 bases in between. CDR3 sequence reads: CASSHHGGGPSYF. DNA of the CDR3: TGTGCCAGCAGTCATCATGGGGGGGGGCCGAGTTATTTT.

The V and J genes are TRBV28 and TRBJ1-5, with D possibly TRBD1 on 5 matching bases. Germline V gene data show CDR1 as MDHEN and CDR2 as SYDVKM. Trimming cost V 6 bases and J 6 bases, with 15 bases left between them. There are 14 residues in the CDR3. The CDR3 spells CASRASRGGQPQHF. The CDR3 nucleotides read TGTGCCAGCAGGGCGTCGAGGGGAGGTCAGCCCCAGCATTTT.

The chain is built from TRBV29-1 and TRBJ2-3, with D maybe TRBD2 (6 bases). Germline V lookup: CDR1 SQVTM, CDR2 ANQGSEA. The CDR3 spans 15 residues. CDR3 residues: CSHTVAGSSTDTQYF. DNA for the CDR3: TGCAGTCATACGGTAGCCGGGAGTAGCACAGATACGCAGTATTTT.

The chain employs TRBV6-5 and TRBJ1-1; the match to TRBD1 covers 9 bases. There are 14 residues in the CDR3. CDR1 and CDR2 (germline): MNHEY, SVGAGI. The V and J ends lost 2 bases and 5 bases, in that order; junction bases with no gene match: 3. The CDR3: CASSYRTGETEAFF. CDR3 coding DNA: TGTGCCAGCAGTTACCGGACAGGGGAGACTGAAGCTTTCTTT.

In nucleotides, the CDR3 is TGTGCCAGCTCACCACCCGGGGCTAGCGGGATCTCCGGGGAGCTGTTTTTT. Translated, it gives CASSPPGASGISGELFF. The genes are TRBV18 and TRBJ2-2; 9 nucleotides align to TRBD2. The CDR3 spans 17 residues. CDR1 is KGHSH, CDR2 LQKENI, per germline. V gave up 0 bases and J gave up 6 bases; unmatched junction bases: 8.

The CDR3 DNA is TGTGCCAGCAGTTACCGGACAGGGAGCAAAGGAGATACGCAGTATTTT. Encoded protein: CASSYRTGSKGDTQYF. The chain combines TRBV6-5 with TRBJ2-3, with 8 nucleotides matching TRBD1. This CDR3 comprises 16 residues. J was trimmed by 5 bases and V by 2 bases; bases with no gene match: 9. The germline CDR1 and CDR2 sequences are MNHEY and SVGAGI.

V usage is TRBV7-9 and J usage is TRBJ2-2; 9 bases map to TRBD1. Trimming took 2 bases from V and 5 from J; bases not matched to a gene: 3. The CDR3 is 15 amino acids. CDR1 SEHNR and CDR2 FQNEAQ come from the germline V gene (reference sequence). The DNA for the CDR3 is TGTGCCAGCAGCTTAAAGACAGGGGGGACCGGGGAGCTGTTTTTT. Protein product: CASSLKTGGTGELFF.